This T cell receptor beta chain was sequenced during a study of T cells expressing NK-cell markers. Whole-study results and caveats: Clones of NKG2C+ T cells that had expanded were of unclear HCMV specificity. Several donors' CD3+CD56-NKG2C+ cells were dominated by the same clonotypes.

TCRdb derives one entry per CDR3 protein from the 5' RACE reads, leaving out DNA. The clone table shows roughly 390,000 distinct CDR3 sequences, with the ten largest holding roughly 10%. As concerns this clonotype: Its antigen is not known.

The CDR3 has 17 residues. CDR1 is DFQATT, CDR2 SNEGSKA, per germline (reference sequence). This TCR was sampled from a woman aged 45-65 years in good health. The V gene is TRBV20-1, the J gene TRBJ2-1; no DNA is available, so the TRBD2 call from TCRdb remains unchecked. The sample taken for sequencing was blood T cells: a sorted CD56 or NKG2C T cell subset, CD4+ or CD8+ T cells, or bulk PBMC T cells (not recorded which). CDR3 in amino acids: CSVGLPPTQRGYNEQFF.